The sample holds many counts of the clone carrying this TCR beta chain. The CDR3 is made up of 16 amino acids. Per germline, CDR1 ENHRY and CDR2 SYGVKD. With 3 bases clipped from V and 2 bases from J, the junction kept 5 bases outside the gene matches. The second PCR ran about 6 to 11 cycles with a sample-barcoded 5' primer and J-beta primers. From the 5' RACE reads, TCRdb called clonotypes with MiXCR, one entry per CDR3 protein. The sample includes 1.6 million or so distinct CDR3 sequences, 30% to 35% of them seen just once. The sample comes from a study of blood T cells in healthy people across ages. Peripheral blood, about 10 milliliters per donor, was collected.

This receptor was taken from a woman aged 30 to 39 in good health. V and J are TRBV10-3 and TRBJ2-3; the match to TRBD2 covers 10 bases. Input material: blood. This CDR3 is CAISDSSGSSTDTQYF. As DNA, the CDR3 is TGTGCCATCAGTGATTCTAGCGGGAGCTCCACAGATACGCAGTATTTT.